The T cell receptor beta chain under discussion was sequenced for a study of early T cells in non-severe SARS-CoV-2 infection. The TCR library protocol was used to attach unique molecular identifiers. These identifiers were attached to individual cDNA molecules. TCRdb re-called the 5' RACE reads with MiXCR, one entry per CDR3 protein. Of under 100,000 distinct CDR3 sequences detected, 9.5% to 12% appear once; the ten largest clones hold 4% to 5.5%. V was pared by 7 bases and J by 4 bases, with 13 bases between. Germline V gene sequence: CDR1 MDHEN, CDR2 SYDVKM. CDR3 length: 13 residues. The sequenced material came from whole blood. The chain carries TRBV28 and TRBJ1-1, with D unresolved. The TCR comes from an adult who was a healthcare worker with PCR-confirmed SARS-CoV-2 infection or an uninfected control (not recorded which). The CDR3 DNA sequence: TGTGCCAGCATAGACCCGGCGGTCACTGAAGCTTTCTTT. This encodes CASIDPAVTEAFF.